This is a list of T cell receptor beta chains from one sample in a study of shared clonotypes between healthy human individuals. Clones were read by immunoSEQ multiplex PCR, and TCRdb kept only the in-frame ones, dropping some. The sample has under 2,000,000 clones; approximately 94% are singletons. Material for sequencing was naive CD8+ T cells sorted from blood. All receptors derive from a man aged 18 to 29 in good health. CDR3s include the opening cysteine and the closing phenylalanine or tryptophan. A D gene is named only where the DNA matches it firmly. Expanded clones get a size class; other rows say once, few or many, or leave the size out.

j_gene	v_gene	abundance	d_gene	CDR3aa	CDR3nt
TRBJ2-7	TRBV5-6	-	-	CASSLWSSHYEQYF	TGTGCCAGCAGCTTGTGGAGTTCCCACTACGAGCAGTACTTC
TRBJ2-1	TRBV6-1	few	-	CASSEGRYNEQFF	TGTGCCAGCAGTGAGGGGAGGTACAATGAGCAGTTCTTC
TRBJ1-2	TRBV27	-	-	CASSPKDGPTYYGYTF	TGTGCCAGCAGTCCCAAGGACGGACCAACATACTATGGCTACACCTTC
TRBJ1-5	TRBV15	-	-	CATSRDLGIGQPQHF	TGTGCCACCAGCAGAGATCTGGGGATAGGACAGCCCCAGCATTTT
TRBJ1-1	TRBV4-1	-	-	CASSQDGYRLNTEAFF	TGCGCCAGCAGCCAAGATGGGTATCGTTTGAACACTGAAGCTTTCTTT
TRBJ2-3	TRBV5-1	-	-	CASSFWGSTDTQYF	TGCGCCAGCAGCTTTTGGGGCTCCACAGATACGCAGTATTTT
TRBJ1-5	TRBV15	-	-	CATSRDSLNQPQHF	TGTGCCACCAGCAGGGACAGCCTTAATCAGCCCCAGCATTTT
TRBJ1-1	TRBV19	-	-	CASGSRVATEAFF	TGTGCCAGCGGATCCCGGGTGGCCACTGAAGCTTTCTTT
TRBJ2-7	TRBV20-1	-	TRBD1	CSADRGYEQYF	TGCAGTGCCGACAGGGGCTACGAGCAGTACTTC
TRBJ2-7	TRBV7-2	-	-	CASSSMTREQYF	TGTGCCAGCAGCTCCATGACCCGGGAGCAGTACTTC
TRBJ2-2	TRBV6-5	-	-	CASSYWGQSTTGELFF	TGTGCCAGCAGTTACTGGGGACAATCAACCACCGGGGAGCTGTTTTTT
TRBJ1-2	TRBV7-9	-	-	CASSLGTSYGYTF	TGTGCCAGCAGCTTAGGGACTTCCTATGGCTACACCTTC
TRBJ1-4	TRBV13	-	-	CASSLGATGRNEKLFF	TGTGCCAGCAGCTTAGGGGCCACCGGGAGAAACGAAAAACTGTTTTTT
TRBJ2-5	TRBV5-1	-	TRBD1	CASSLGQGLRETQYF	TGCGCCAGCAGCCTCGGACAGGGGTTAAGGGAGACCCAGTACTTC
TRBJ2-5	TRBV6-5	-	TRBD2	CASSYMTSGGSETQYF	TGTGCCAGCAGTTACATGACTAGCGGGGGATCGGAGACCCAGTACTTC
TRBJ1-5	TRBV5-1	once	-	CASSSEGMSQPQHF	TGCGCCAGCAGCTCCGAGGGGATGAGCCAGCCCCAGCATTTT
TRBJ2-3	TRBV30	-	-	CAWSMVTSTDTQYF	TGTGCCTGGAGTATGGTTACTAGCACAGATACGCAGTATTTT
TRBJ1-4	TRBV28	-	-	CASSPDPATNEKLFF	TGTGCCAGCAGCCCCGACCCTGCAACTAATGAAAAACTGTTTTTT
TRBJ1-6	TRBV21-1	-	-	CASTIDRGDSPLHF	TGTGCCAGCACCATAGACAGGGGAGATTCACCCCTCCACTTT
TRBJ2-1	TRBV4-1	once	TRBD2	CASSQADAGLAGALYYNEQFF	TGCGCCAGCAGCCAAGCGGACGCTGGACTAGCGGGAGCCCTGTACTACAATGAGCAGTTCTTC
TRBJ2-3	TRBV10-1	-	TRBD1	CASSPGQGGSTDTQYF	TGCGCCAGCAGCCCGGGACAGGGAGGAAGCACAGATACGCAGTATTTT
TRBJ2-7	TRBV5-4	-	-	CASSPENSYEQYF	TGTGCCAGCAGCCCAGAAAACTCCTACGAGCAGTACTTC
TRBJ1-1	TRBV7-9	-	TRBD1	CASSSGQGAYTEAFF	TGTGCCAGCAGCTCAGGACAGGGGGCTTACACTGAAGCTTTCTTT
TRBJ2-1	TRBV7-2	-	-	CASSWISGSSYNEQFF	TGTGCCAGCAGCTGGATTAGCGGTAGCTCCTACAATGAGCAGTTCTTC
TRBJ1-6	TRBV18	-	TRBD1	CASSPPKQGAMSYNSPLHF	TGTGCCAGCTCACCACCAAAACAGGGGGCAATGTCCTATAATTCACCCCTCCACTTT
TRBJ2-4	TRBV5-6	once	-	CASTGATGAKNIQYF	TGTGCCAGCACAGGGGCGACTGGAGCCAAAAACATTCAGTACTTC
TRBJ1-4	TRBV7-9	once	-	CASSLAAAGRAAEKLFF	TGTGCCAGCAGCTTAGCGGCCGCCGGCAGGGCTGCCGAAAAACTGTTTTTT
TRBJ2-1	TRBV7-9	-	TRBD2	CASSLSSGSYNEQFF	TGTGCCAGCAGCTTATCTAGCGGGAGCTACAATGAGCAGTTCTTC
TRBJ2-6	TRBV6-5	-	-	CASSYADSGANVLTF	TGTGCCAGCAGTTACGCAGACTCTGGGGCCAACGTCCTGACTTTC
TRBJ2-5	TRBV4-1	-	-	CASSQDTRSRETQYF	TGCGCCAGCAGCCAAGACACCAGGAGCCGAGAGACCCAGTACTTC
TRBJ2-2	TRBV6-1	-	-	CASSDGGELFF	TGTGCCAGCAGTGACGGAGGGGAGCTGTTTTTT
TRBJ2-7	TRBV9	-	TRBD2	CASSSPRGGEGEQYF	TGTGCCAGCAGCTCACCGAGGGGAGGGGAAGGGGAGCAGTACTTC
TRBJ1-1	TRBV7-9	-	-	CASSLLEGIPEAFF	TGTGCCAGCAGCTTATTGGAAGGGATTCCTGAAGCTTTCTTT
TRBJ2-4	TRBV4-1	-	TRBD1	CASSPGDRGQNIQYF	TGCGCCAGCAGCCCAGGGGACAGGGGGCAAAACATTCAGTACTTC
TRBJ1-2	TRBV6-6	-	-	CASSYGGPDGYTF	TGTGCCAGCAGTTACGGGGGACCCGATGGCTACACCTTC
TRBJ1-1	TRBV27	-	-	CASRPAGGYTEAFF	TGTGCCAGCAGACCGGCGGGGGGGTACACTGAAGCTTTCTTT
TRBJ2-3	TRBV2	-	-	CASHFERKTSTDTQYF	TGTGCCAGCCACTTTGAGCGGAAAACTAGCACAGATACGCAGTATTTT
TRBJ2-7	TRBV7-9	-	-	CASSLALSSYEQYF	TGTGCCAGCAGCTTAGCGCTTAGCTCCTACGAGCAGTACTTC
TRBJ2-2	TRBV27	-	TRBD2	CASSFAGGTGELFF	TGTGCCAGCAGTTTCGCGGGGGGCACCGGGGAGCTGTTTTTT
TRBJ1-1	TRBV2	-	-	CASSEGDGVGTEAFF	TGTGCCAGCAGTGAAGGGGACGGGGTAGGCACTGAAGCTTTCTTT
TRBJ1-5	TRBV27	-	TRBD1	CASSPGTGVFQPQHF	TGTGCCAGCAGCCCCGGGACAGGGGTTTTTCAGCCCCAGCATTTT
TRBJ2-7	TRBV27	-	TRBD2	CASSLWGGTVFEQYF	TGTGCCAGCAGTTTATGGGGGGGGACTGTCTTCGAGCAGTACTTC
TRBJ2-7	TRBV6-5	once	-	CASSYVVGGDEQYF	TGTGCCAGCAGTTACGTTGTAGGAGGGGACGAGCAGTACTTC
TRBJ1-2	TRBV11-1	-	-	CASSLSENYGYTF	TGTGCCAGCAGCTTATCAGAAAACTATGGCTACACCTTC
TRBJ1-5	TRBV5-6	-	-	CASSSRGGGGSNQPQHF	TGTGCCAGCAGCTCACGGGGGGGTGGAGGCAGCAATCAGCCCCAGCATTTT
TRBJ2-1	TRBV27	-	-	CASSLSAGSYNEQFF	TGTGCCAGCAGTTTGAGTGCGGGGTCTTACAATGAGCAGTTCTTC
TRBJ2-1	TRBV11-2	-	-	CASSLVGGSGEQFF	TGTGCCAGCAGCTTAGTAGGAGGTTCGGGTGAGCAGTTCTTC
TRBJ1-5	TRBV13	-	-	CASSLGDSNQPQHF	TGTGCCAGCAGCCTCGGGGACAGCAATCAGCCCCAGCATTTT
TRBJ1-5	TRBV19	-	TRBD1	CASNIQGSNQPQHF	TGTGCCAGTAATATACAGGGGTCGAATCAGCCCCAGCATTTT
TRBJ2-1	TRBV4-1	-	TRBD1	CASSYPPGQGHNEQFF	TGCGCCAGCAGCTACCCACCGGGACAGGGACACAATGAGCAGTTCTTC
TRBJ2-1	TRBV5-4	-	-	CASSFRVSSYNEQFF	TGTGCCAGCAGCTTCCGGGTTAGCTCCTACAATGAGCAGTTCTTC
TRBJ2-1	TRBV30	-	-	CAWNGPYNEQFF	TGTGCCTGGAACGGCCCCTACAATGAGCAGTTCTTC
TRBJ2-3	TRBV28	-	-	CASTSDEDTQYF	TGTGCCAGCACAAGTGATGAAGATACGCAGTATTTT
TRBJ2-5	TRBV19	-	-	CASGPELAQETQYF	TGTGCCAGTGGACCGGAGCTAGCCCAAGAGACCCAGTACTTC
TRBJ2-3	TRBV30	-	TRBD2	CAWSSGLGVFRTDTQYF	TGTGCCTGGAGTTCCGGACTAGGGGTATTTCGGACAGATACGCAGTATTTT
TRBJ2-5	TRBV7-9	-	-	CASSRGETQYF	TGTGCCAGCAGCCGAGGAGAGACCCAGTACTTC
TRBJ2-3	TRBV11-2	-	TRBD2	CASSLVAGGITDTQYF	TGTGCCAGCAGCTTAGTTGCGGGAGGGATCACAGATACGCAGTATTTT